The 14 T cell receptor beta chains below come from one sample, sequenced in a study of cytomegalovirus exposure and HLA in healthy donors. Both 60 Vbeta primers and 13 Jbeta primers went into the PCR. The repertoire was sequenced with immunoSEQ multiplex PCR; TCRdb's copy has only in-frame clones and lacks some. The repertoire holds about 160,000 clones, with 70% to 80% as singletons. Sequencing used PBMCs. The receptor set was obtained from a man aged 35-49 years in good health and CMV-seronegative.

CDR3 in DNA: TGTGCCACCTACCCGGGACAGGGTGGGTTAAACACCATATATTTT. It is translated as CATYPGQGGLNTIYF. The chain is built from TRBV15 and TRBJ1-3; 9 nucleotides match TRBD1. The CDR3 consists of 15 residues. Unmatched junction bases numbered 11, after V lost 8 bases and J lost 6 bases. Germline V gene sequence: CDR1 LNHNV, CDR2 YYDKDF (reference sequence).

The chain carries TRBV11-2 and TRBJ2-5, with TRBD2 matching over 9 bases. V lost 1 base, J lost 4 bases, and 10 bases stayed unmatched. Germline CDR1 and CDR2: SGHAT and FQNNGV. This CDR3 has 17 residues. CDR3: CASSLVASGMGGETQYF. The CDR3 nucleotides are TGTGCCAGCAGCTTAGTTGCTAGCGGGATGGGGGGAGAGACCCAGTACTTC.

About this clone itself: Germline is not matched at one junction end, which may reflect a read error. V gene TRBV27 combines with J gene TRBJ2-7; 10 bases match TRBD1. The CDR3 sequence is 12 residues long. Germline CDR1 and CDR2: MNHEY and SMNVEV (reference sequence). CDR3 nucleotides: TGTGCCAGCAGTGCCGCCGGGACAGGGGTGAATTTC. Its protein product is CASSAAGTGVNF.

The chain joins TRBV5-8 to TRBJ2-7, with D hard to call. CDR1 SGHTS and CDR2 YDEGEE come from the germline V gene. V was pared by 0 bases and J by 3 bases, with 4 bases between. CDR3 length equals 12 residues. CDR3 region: CASSLVFYEQYF. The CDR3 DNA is TGTGCCAGCAGCTTGGTCTTCTACGAGCAGTACTTC.

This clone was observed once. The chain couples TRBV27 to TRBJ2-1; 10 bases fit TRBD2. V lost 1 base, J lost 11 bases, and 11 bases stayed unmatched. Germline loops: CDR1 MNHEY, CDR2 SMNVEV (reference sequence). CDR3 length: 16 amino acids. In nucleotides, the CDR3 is TGTGCCAGCAGTTTATTGTCTAGCGGGAGAGACAGGCAGCAGTTCTTC. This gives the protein CASSLLSSGRDRQQFF.

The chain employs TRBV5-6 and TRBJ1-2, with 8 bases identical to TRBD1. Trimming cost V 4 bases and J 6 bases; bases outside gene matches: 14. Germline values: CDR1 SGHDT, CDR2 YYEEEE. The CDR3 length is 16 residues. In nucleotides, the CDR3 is TGTGCCAGCAGCCTGTTCCTCAGGGGGCCCTTGGATGGCTACACCTTC. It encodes CASSLFLRGPLDGYTF.

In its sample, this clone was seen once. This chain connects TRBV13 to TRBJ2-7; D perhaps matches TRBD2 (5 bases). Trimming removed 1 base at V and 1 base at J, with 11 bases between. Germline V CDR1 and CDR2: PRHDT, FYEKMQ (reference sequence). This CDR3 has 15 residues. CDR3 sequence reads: CASSLVGWRSYEQYF. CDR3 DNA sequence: TGTGCCAGCAGCTTAGTGGGATGGAGGTCCTACGAGCAGTACTTC.

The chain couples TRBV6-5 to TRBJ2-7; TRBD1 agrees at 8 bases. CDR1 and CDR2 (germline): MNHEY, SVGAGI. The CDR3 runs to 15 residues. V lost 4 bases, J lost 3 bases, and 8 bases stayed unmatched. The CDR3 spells CASSWDGTGHYEQYF. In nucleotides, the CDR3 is TGTGCCAGCAGTTGGGACGGGACAGGCCACTACGAGCAGTACTTC.

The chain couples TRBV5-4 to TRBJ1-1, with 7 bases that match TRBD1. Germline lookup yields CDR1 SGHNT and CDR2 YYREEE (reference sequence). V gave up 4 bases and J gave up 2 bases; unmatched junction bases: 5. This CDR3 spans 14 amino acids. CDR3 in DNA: TGTGCCAGCAGCCCCGGGACAGCCAACACTGAAGCTTTCTTT. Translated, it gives CASSPGTANTEAFF.

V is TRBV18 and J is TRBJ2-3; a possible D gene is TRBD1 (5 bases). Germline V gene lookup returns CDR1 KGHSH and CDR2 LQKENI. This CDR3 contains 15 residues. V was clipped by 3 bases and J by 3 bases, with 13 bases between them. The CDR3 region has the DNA TGTGCCAGCTCACCTCGGCCAGGGCTAACAGATACGCAGTATTTT. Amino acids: CASSPRPGLTDTQYF.

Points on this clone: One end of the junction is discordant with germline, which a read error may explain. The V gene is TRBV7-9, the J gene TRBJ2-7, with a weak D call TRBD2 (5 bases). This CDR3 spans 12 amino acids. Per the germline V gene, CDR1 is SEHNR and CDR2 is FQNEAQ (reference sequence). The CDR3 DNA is TGTTCCAGCAGCTTAGACGGGGACGAGCAGTACTTC. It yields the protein CSSSLDGDEQYF.

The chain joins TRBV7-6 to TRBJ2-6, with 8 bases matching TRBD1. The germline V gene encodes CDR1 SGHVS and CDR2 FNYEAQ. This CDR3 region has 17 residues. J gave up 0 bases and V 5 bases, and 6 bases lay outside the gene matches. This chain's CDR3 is CASSQGQGTSGANVLTF. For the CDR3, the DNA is TGTGCCAGCAGCCAAGGACAGGGTACCTCTGGGGCCAACGTCCTGACTTTC.

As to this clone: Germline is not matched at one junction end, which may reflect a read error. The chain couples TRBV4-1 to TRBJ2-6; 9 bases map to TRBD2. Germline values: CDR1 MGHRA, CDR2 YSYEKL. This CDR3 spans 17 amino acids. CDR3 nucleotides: TGCGCCAGCAGCGAGGGACTAGCCCGTTCTGGGGCCAACGGCCTGACTTTC. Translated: CASSEGLARSGANGLTF.

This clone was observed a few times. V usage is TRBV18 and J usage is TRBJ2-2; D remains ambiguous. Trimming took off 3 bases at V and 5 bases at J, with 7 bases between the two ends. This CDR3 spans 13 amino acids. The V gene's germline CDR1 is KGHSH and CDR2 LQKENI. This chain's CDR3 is CASSPVRTGELFF. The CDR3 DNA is TGTGCCAGCTCACCGGTTCGGACCGGGGAGCTGTTTTTT.